This TCR beta chain originates from a study of blood T cell repertoires in COVID-19. Looking at the study overall: Acute and convalescent COVID-19 samples came from the United States, Italy and Spain. T cells, B-cell-depleted T cells, or PBMCs provided the cDNA or gDNA that served as material.

CDR3 length: 16 residues. Per the authors' pipeline: Amplifying reference gene primers gave estimates of nucleated cell counts. Measured with immunoSEQ multiplex PCR; TCRdb has only the in-frame clones, and not every one. V and J calls and clone size follow that table, whereas D and trimming were derived from the DNA. In the table there are roughly 280,000 clones, 75% to 90% of which are singletons. Sequencing was carried out using peripheral blood. The TCR originated in a man aged 30 to 39 with active or convalescent COVID-19. This sequence joins TRBV21-1 and TRBJ2-7; TRBD2 is the table's D call and was not checked against the DNA. TRBV21-1 is a pseudogene segment. CDR3 bases: TGTGCCAGCAGCAAAGCGCTACCTATTCACTCCTACGAGCAGTACTTC. This sequence encodes CASSKALPIHSYEQYF.